This section outlines one T cell receptor (beta chain) sequence together with its context. Its antigen is not yet known. One base away there is no much larger clone; base qualities are not given. Using the deep immunoSEQ assay, TCR CDR3 regions were amplified from genomic DNA by multiplex PCR. Genomic DNA extracted from each cell subset was distributed evenly over all wells of several immunoSEQ 96-well plates, and each plate served as one replicate. Each replicate PCR for sorted subsets received about 210 ng genomic DNA, equal to around 32,000 T cell genomes. Purified libraries were quantified with a Qubit 3.0 fluorometer, sized on a Bioanalyzer 2100, and re-quantified with the KAPA Library Quantification kit. Every immunoSEQ 96-well plate was sequenced on a separate single-read 150-cycle Illumina NextSeq 550 flow cell. The authors' pipeline ran thus. Because only junctional sequences without quality scores were contained in the immunoSEQ output, filtering matching that applied to full-length reads could not be performed. Sequences were annotated with PyIR, a Python wrapper for IgBLAST v1.9, and V/J genes and CDR3 were assigned using IMGT germline references. Reads were removed for weak V/J assignments (E-value above 1e-6), missing CDR3, stop codons, out-of-frame junctions, or ambiguous translated residues. V3J clonotypes were defined as sequences sharing the same inferred V gene, J gene, and CDR3 amino acid sequence. To compute the percentage overlap between repertoires, the number of shared unique clonotypes was divided by the size of the smaller repertoire. Repertoire richness was assessed with RTK rarefaction, the Chao1 estimator, and Recon v2.1 estimates of unobserved clonotypes. Generation probabilities were computed with OLGA for all TCRbeta clonotypes obtained by the gDNA method from four donors. This is the immuneACCESS table as TCRdb keeps it, with only in-frame sequences that have V and J called. A part of the clones is gone; compared with another copy, unresolved V genes explain less than half, and the rest is unexplained. V, J and clone size reflect that table, while D and trimming were determined from the DNA. The sample contains about 380,000 clones, around 96% of them found a single time. The top ten clonotypes cover about 0.32% of the sample.

The source of the sample is a study of shared clonotypes between healthy human individuals (dated by TCRdb to the early 2020s). In the study overall: The cohort included a few men and a couple of women between 18 and 49 years of age. For each donor, CD4 naive and CD4 memory were each given three plates, CD8 naive was given two plates, and CD8 memory was given one plate. The study deeply sequenced blood TCR repertoires of roughly five healthy adults to estimate repertoire size and the extent of clonotype sharing between individuals. Leukapheresis yielded between about 0.94 and 10 billion PBMCs per donor. Libraries were prepared and TCR repertoires were sequenced by different laboratories using diverse techniques, in order to increase sequencing depth and limit assay-specific biases.

The research as a whole found: Compared with non-shared clonotypes, the clonotypes found in all four sorted-subset donors had higher generation probabilities. The genetic and exposure-history diversity represented was limited by the small number of donors. Incomplete sequencing was indicated by rarefaction of sorted-subset datasets, despite the large sequencing depth. Pairwise subsampling led to the expectation that sequencing depth would affect the degree of clonotype sharing among donors. Across a handful of donors, about 5% of naive CD4, over 3% of naive CD8, 2.3% of memory CD4, and under 0.45% of memory CD8 clonotypes were shared. Naive subsets generally had larger estimated clonotype richness than memory subsets did. Sampling was restricted to blood, and TCR repertoires in tissue are likely to differ from TCR repertoires in blood.

The donors were healthy, HIV-negative adults who had no recently reported acute infections or vaccinations. Every donor was a Caucasian adult living in Nashville, Tennessee, USA. The CD8 memory samples were a combination of magnetically selected CD45RO+ cells and CCR7-negative CD45RA+ effector memory (TemRA) cells. Blood was obtained by leukapheresis, after which PBMCs were separated by Ficoll-Histopaque density gradient centrifugation and cryopreserved in liquid nitrogen vapor phase. Analytical flow cytometry was used to check the purity and quantity of each magnetically sorted T cell population. Each sorted fraction had its genomic DNA isolated and then quantified by UV absorbance on a Nanodrop 2000c. Sequencing used memory CD8+ T cells sorted from blood. In light of the paper, this sample's cell subset or site label describes: CD45RO+ cells pooled with CCR7-negative TemRA cells. This TCR was sampled from a man between 25 and 39 years old in good health.

The DNA reads TGTGCCAGCAGTTTACCCCCAGTGGGGGAGCTGTTTTTT. Its protein product is CASSLPPVGELFF. The V and J segments used are TRBV28 and TRBJ2-2; the D gene cannot be resolved reliably. The CDR3 measures 13 amino acids from cysteine to phenylalanine. This entry keeps only the CDR3 DNA: 39 bases, framed from base 1. Reading the germline V gene gives CDR1 MDHEN and CDR2 SYDVKM. V loses 2 bases, J loses 8 bases, and the germline ends lie 9 bases apart.